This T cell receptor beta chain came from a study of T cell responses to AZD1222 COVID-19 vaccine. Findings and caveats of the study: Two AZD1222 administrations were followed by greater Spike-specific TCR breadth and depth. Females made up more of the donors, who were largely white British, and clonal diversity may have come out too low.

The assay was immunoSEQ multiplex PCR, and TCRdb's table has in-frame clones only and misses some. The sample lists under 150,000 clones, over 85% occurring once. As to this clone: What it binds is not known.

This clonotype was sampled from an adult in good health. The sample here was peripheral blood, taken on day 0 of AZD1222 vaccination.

CDR3 in DNA: TGTGCCAGCAGCCCCCGAGGTTCCAGCACTGAAGCTTTCTTT. Protein: CASSPRGSSTEAFF. The rearrangement uses TRBV7-2 and TRBJ1-1; no reliable D call. Germline assignment: CDR1 SGHTA and CDR2 FQGNSA. Between the trimmed V and J ends, which lost 5 bases and 4 bases, there was a span of 14 bases. This CDR3 region has 14 residues. Full variable domain (remainder filled in from reference TRBV7-2 and TRBJ1-1): GAGVSQSPSNKVTEKGKDVELRCDPISGHTALYWYRQSLGQGLEFLIYFQGNSAPDKSGLPSDRFSAERTGGSVSTLTIQRTQQEDSAVYLCASSPRGSSTEAFFGQGTRLTVV.